This TCR beta chain emerged from a study of blood T cells in healthy people across ages. Germline assignment: CDR1 SGHRS and CDR2 YFSETQ. Trimming removed 0 bases at V and 2 bases at J, with 11 bases between. The CDR3 is made up of 15 amino acids. PCR was performed a second time for about 7 to 11 cycles using a sample-barcoded 5' primer and a J-beta primer mix. TCRdb ran MiXCR on the 5' RACE reads and lists one entry per CDR3 protein. The sample records about 1.6 million distinct CDR3 sequences, around 36% being singletons. This clonotype occurred a few times. The J gene is TRBJ1-2, the V gene TRBV5-1; D not resolved. The source material was blood. This TCR was sampled from a woman in her twenties or thirties in good health. CDR3 residues: CASSLGPGPNYGYTF. The CDR3 DNA is TGCGCCAGCAGCTTGGGTCCCGGGCCGAACTATGGCTACACCTTC.